The 19 T cell receptor beta chains below come from one sample, sequenced in a study of blood T cell repertoires in COVID-19. The protocol was immunoSEQ multiplex PCR, while the TCRdb copy is restricted to in-frame clones and leaves out a portion. This table has about 180,000 clones, over 65% appearing once. Sequencing used peripheral blood. These receptors came from a person in their 70s with COVID-19, enrolled during active disease.

This sequence joins TRBV10-1 and TRBJ2-3, with 9 bases that match TRBD1. Trimming took 11 bases from V and 1 from J; bases not matched to a gene: 7. This CDR3 is 14 amino acids long. CDR1 is WNHNN, CDR2 SYGVQD, per germline (reference sequence). The CDR3 DNA reads as TGCGCCGGACAGGGGTTCCGCTGCACAGATACGCAGTATTTT. Protein product: CAGQGFRCTDTQYF.

The CDR3 region is CSGTGQSTGELFF. CDR3 coding DNA: TGCAGCGGGACGGGACAATCCACCGGGGAGCTGTTTTTT. The chain carries TRBV29-1 and TRBJ2-2; perhaps TRBD1 as D (6 bases). Germline CDR1 SQVTM, CDR2 ANQGSEA. This CDR3 comprises 13 residues. The V end lost 7 bases, the J end lost 4 bases, and 13 bases lay between the germline ends.

The chain recombines TRBV3-1 (or the pseudogene TRBV3-2) with TRBJ1-5; D ambiguous. The CDR3 is 13 amino acids. The V end was cut by 8 bases, the J end by 7 bases, with 15 bases between. CDR1 and CDR2 (germline): LGHDT, YNNKEL (reference sequence). CDR3 bases: TGTGCCAGCGGAGGACGGGCCGGACAGCCCCAGCATTTT. It specifies CASGGRAGQPQHF.

This clone was seen a single time. The chain combines TRBV6-1 with TRBJ1-4; 7 nucleotides align to TRBD1. V lost 0 bases to trimming and J lost 8 bases; unmatched junction nucleotides: 9. The CDR3 has 16 amino acids. Germline CDR1 is MNHNS and CDR2 is SASEGT. The CDR3 loop is CASSEARGQQPEKLFF. CDR3 DNA sequence: TGTGCCAGCAGTGAAGCGCGGGGACAGCAGCCGGAAAAACTGTTTTTT.

As regards this clone: This specimen includes other DNA sequences encoding the same CDR3. The chain uses TRBV19 and TRBJ2-5; 8 bases match TRBD1. Germline V gene lookup returns CDR1 LNHDA and CDR2 SQIVND (reference sequence). The V segment lost 8 bases and the J segment 2 bases; nucleotides outside the gene matches: 10. The CDR3 is 15 residues long. Here the CDR3 reads CASRSSGQGQETQYF. CDR3 coding DNA: TGTGCCAGTCGGTCGTCAGGACAGGGTCAAGAGACCCAGTACTTC. Full variable domain (remainder filled in from reference TRBV19 and TRBJ2-5): DGGITQSPKYLFRKEGQNVTLSCEQNLNHDAMYWYRQDPGQGLRLIYYSQIVNDFQKGDIAEGYSVSREKKESFPLTVTSAQKNPTAFYLCASRSSGQGQETQYFGPGTRLLVL.

V is TRBV28 and J is TRBJ1-6; D remains ambiguous. The CDR3 runs to 12 residues. Germline V gives CDR1 MDHEN, CDR2 SYDVKM. Trimming pared 4 bases from V and 5 bases from J, leaving 3 bases between. CDR3: CASSSDNSPLHF. CDR3 DNA sequence: TGTGCCAGCAGTTCTGATAATTCACCCCTCCACTTT.

This chain uses TRBV11-2 with TRBJ2-1; 13 bases match TRBD2. Germline V gives CDR1 SGHAT, CDR2 FQNNGV. V lost 5 bases, J lost 8 bases, and 3 bases stayed unmatched. CDR3 length equals 14 residues. DNA of the CDR3: TGTGCCAGCAGCGGACTAGCGGGAGTCTATGAGCAGTTCTTC. Translating it yields CASSGLAGVYEQFF.

The rearrangement links TRBV6-4 to TRBJ2-3; D not certain. V lost 2 bases and J lost 8, with 11 bases in between. CDR1 is MRHNA and CDR2 is SNTAGT in the germline V gene. The CDR3 spans 13 residues. CDR3 region: CASSDERFGTQYF. In DNA, the CDR3 is TGTGCCAGCAGTGACGAACGGTTCGGTACGCAGTATTTT.

The chain recombines TRBV11-2 with TRBJ2-2, with 7 bases lining up with TRBD2. This CDR3 spans 15 amino acids. The trim removed 3 bases at V and 1 base at J, leaving 2 bases unmatched. The germline V gene encodes CDR1 SGHAT and CDR2 FQNNGV. CDR3 sequence reads: CASSFTGGNTGELFF. CDR3 nucleotides: TGTGCCAGCAGCTTTACGGGAGGGAACACCGGGGAGCTGTTTTTT.

The gene calls are TRBV24-1 and TRBJ2-4; D perhaps matches TRBD1 (7 bases). The CDR3 has 15 residues. CDR1 and CDR2 (germline): KGHDR, SFDVKD. With 4 bases removed from V and 4 bases from J, the gap between germline ends came to 13 bases. In DNA form, the CDR3 reads TGTGCCACCAGTGAGGGGGGACAGACGAAAAACATTCAGTACTTC. It yields the protein CATSEGGQTKNIQYF.

V gene TRBV7-2 combines with J gene TRBJ2-1, with 8 bases lining up with TRBD2. The V and J ends lost 7 bases and 8 bases, in that order; junction bases with no gene match: 10. The CDR3 loop spans 14 amino acids. Germline V gene data show CDR1 as SGHTA and CDR2 as FQGNSA. The CDR3 loop reads CASIGTSPFDEQFF. CDR3 in DNA: TGTGCCAGCATCGGGACTAGTCCTTTCGATGAGCAGTTCTTC.

The J gene is TRBJ1-2, the V gene TRBV5-4, with TRBD1 matching 7 bases. Trimming removed 4 bases from V and 7 bases from J; junction bases left unmatched: 10. Germline CDR1 and CDR2: SGHNT and YYREEE (reference sequence). The CDR3 loop spans 14 amino acids. The CDR3 reads CASSQFDRVAGYTF. The CDR3 DNA reads TGTGCCAGCAGCCAGTTTGACAGGGTGGCTGGCTACACCTTC.

The chain uses TRBV29-1 and TRBJ2-5; D is ambiguous. The germline V gene encodes CDR1 SQVTM and CDR2 ANQGSEA. Trimming cost V 4 bases and J 6 bases, with 18 bases left between them. This CDR3 is built from 14 residues. The CDR3 region is CSVVRGIAGKTQYF. The CDR3 DNA is TGCAGCGTTGTCCGAGGAATAGCCGGAAAGACCCAGTACTTC.

This rearrangement joins TRBV19 to TRBJ1-5; no reliable D call. Germline V gene data show CDR1 as LNHDA and CDR2 as SQIVND (reference sequence). This CDR3 is built from 16 residues. V dropped 7 bases and J dropped 0 bases, with 16 bases sitting between them. The CDR3 DNA follows: TGTGCCAGTACGGGTCTTCCCCCTTATAGCAATCAGCCCCAGCATTTT. Amino acids: CASTGLPPYSNQPQHF.

V is TRBV27 and J is TRBJ2-1; possible D gene TRBD2, 6 bases. CDR1 MNHEY and CDR2 SMNVEV come from the germline V gene (reference sequence). V lost 5 bases and J 10 bases, leaving 18 bases between the germline ends. This CDR3 spans 14 amino acids. The CDR3 loop reads CASSLGRDPREQFF. The CDR3 nucleotides read TGTGCCAGCAGTCTAGGGCGGGATCCACGGGAGCAGTTCTTC.

The J gene is TRBJ2-1, the V gene TRBV7-9; D is perhaps TRBD2 (6 bases). The CDR3 totals 17 residues. V lost 5 bases, J lost 2 bases, and 19 bases lay in between. The germline gives CDR1 SEHNR, CDR2 FQNEAQ (reference sequence). The CDR3 DNA is TGTGCCAGCAGCGATCCTGTAGCGGAGGGGACCTACAATGAGCAGTTCTTC. This translates into CASSDPVAEGTYNEQFF.

The chain combines TRBV6-5 with TRBJ1-6; D not certain. The CDR3 sequence is 13 residues long. V shed 4 bases and J shed 8 bases, with 9 bases lying between them. The germline V gene has CDR1 MNHEY and CDR2 SVGAGI. The CDR3 sequence is CASSFGQDSPLHF. The CDR3 nucleotides read TGTGCCAGCAGTTTTGGCCAAGATTCACCCCTCCACTTT.

The chain has TRBV7-3 and TRBJ2-1; 12 nucleotides line up with TRBD1. CDR1 SGHTA and CDR2 FQGTGA come from the germline V gene. V lost 2 bases, J lost 8 bases, and 13 bases stayed unmatched. The CDR3 has 18 residues. CDR3: CASSLSSGSGQGAYEQFF. The CDR3, as DNA: TGTGCCAGCAGCTTATCATCTGGGTCGGGACAGGGGGCCTATGAGCAGTTCTTC. The variable domain in full, completed from reference TRBV7-3 and TRBJ2-1, reads GAGVSQTPSNKVTEKGKYVELRCDPISGHTALYWYRQSLGQGPEFLIYFQGTGAADDSGLPNDRFFAVRPEGSVSTLKIQRTERGDSAVYLCASSLSSGSGQGAYEQFFGPGTRLTVL.

The chain uses TRBV4-2 and TRBJ2-2, with D maybe TRBD2 (6 bases). The ends were cut back, 1 base at V and 4 bases at J, with 10 bases in the middle. CDR1 is LGHNA, CDR2 YNFKEQ, per germline. CDR3 length equals 15 residues. Here the CDR3 DNA reads TGTGCCAGCAGCCAAGCGGGAGTAGGCACCGGGGAGCTGTTTTTT. Residues: CASSQAGVGTGELFF.